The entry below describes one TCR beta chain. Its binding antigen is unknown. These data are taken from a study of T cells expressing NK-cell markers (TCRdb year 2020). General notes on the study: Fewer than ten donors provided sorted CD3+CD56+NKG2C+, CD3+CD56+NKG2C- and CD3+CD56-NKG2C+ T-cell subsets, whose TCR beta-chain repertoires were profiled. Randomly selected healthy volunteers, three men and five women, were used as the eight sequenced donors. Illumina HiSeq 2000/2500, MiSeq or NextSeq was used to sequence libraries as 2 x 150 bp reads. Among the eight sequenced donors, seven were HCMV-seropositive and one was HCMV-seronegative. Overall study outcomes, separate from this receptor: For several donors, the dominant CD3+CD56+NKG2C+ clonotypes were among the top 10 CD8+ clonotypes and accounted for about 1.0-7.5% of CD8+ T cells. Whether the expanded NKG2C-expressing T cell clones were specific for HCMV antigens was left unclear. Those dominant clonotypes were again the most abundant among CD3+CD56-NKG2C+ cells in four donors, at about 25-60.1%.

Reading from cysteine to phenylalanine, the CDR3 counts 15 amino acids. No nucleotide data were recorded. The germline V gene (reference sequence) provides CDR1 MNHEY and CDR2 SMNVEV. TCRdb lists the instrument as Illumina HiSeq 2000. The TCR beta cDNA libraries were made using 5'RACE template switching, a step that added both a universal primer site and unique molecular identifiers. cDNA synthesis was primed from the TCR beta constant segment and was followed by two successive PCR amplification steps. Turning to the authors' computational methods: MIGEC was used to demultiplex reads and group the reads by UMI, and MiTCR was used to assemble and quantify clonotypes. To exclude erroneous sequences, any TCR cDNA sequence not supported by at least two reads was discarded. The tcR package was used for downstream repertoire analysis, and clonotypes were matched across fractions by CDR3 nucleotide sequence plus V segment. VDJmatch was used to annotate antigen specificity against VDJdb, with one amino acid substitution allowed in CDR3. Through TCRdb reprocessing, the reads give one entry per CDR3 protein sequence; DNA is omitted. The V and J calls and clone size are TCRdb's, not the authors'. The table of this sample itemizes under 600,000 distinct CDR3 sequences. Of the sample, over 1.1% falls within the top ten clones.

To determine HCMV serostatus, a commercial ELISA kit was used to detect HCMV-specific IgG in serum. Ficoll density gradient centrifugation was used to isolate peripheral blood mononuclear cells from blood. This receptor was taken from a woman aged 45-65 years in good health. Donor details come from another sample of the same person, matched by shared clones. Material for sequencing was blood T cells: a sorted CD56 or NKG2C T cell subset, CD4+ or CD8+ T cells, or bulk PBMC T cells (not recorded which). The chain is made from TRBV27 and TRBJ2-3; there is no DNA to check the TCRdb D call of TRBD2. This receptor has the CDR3 CASSGLAGAGDTQYF.